Detailed here is one T cell receptor beta chain. What it binds is not known. The library had UMIs added by 3' ligation of an oligonucleotide to TCR cDNA. Whole blood, around 2.5 ml, came from adult healthy volunteers. Cells were not sorted; total RNA input targeted about 1 to 1000 ng. This entry comes from a study of naive and memory T cell subsets. Broader study findings: This RNA-based method may be sensitive to activation-related transcript changes.

The germline CDR1 and CDR2 sequences are ENHRY and SYGVKD. The CDR3 is 17 amino acids. J gave up 4 bases and V 3 bases, and 12 bases lay outside the gene matches. The SP2 primer and nested alpha and beta constant region primers amplified ligated cDNA in four rounds. Blood and skin TCR RNA was reverse transcribed with alpha and beta constant primers. From the 5' RACE reads, TCRdb called clonotypes with MiXCR, one entry per CDR3 protein. The profile covers about 59,000 distinct CDR3 sequences, with approximately 8% appearing a single time and about 19% taken by the ten largest. The TCR was taken from a female donor in good health. The chain uses TRBV10-3 and TRBJ2-7; TRBD1 matches at 10 bases. CDR3 DNA: TGTGCCATCAGTGATCCTTCGGAGAGGGACAGGGGATACGAGCAGTACTTC. Translating gives CAISDPSERDRGYEQYF.